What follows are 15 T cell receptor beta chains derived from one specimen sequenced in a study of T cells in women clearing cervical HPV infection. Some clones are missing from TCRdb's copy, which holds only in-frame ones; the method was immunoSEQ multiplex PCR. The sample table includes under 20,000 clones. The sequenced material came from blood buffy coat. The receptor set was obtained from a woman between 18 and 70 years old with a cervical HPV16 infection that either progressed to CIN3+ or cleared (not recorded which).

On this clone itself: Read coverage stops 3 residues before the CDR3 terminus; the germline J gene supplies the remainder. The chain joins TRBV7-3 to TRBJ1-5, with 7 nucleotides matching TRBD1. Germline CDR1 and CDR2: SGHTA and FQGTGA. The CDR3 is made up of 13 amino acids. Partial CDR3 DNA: TGTGCCAGCAGCACCAAGACAGGGCAACCC. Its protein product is CASSTKTGQP. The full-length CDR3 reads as CASSTKTGQPQHF.

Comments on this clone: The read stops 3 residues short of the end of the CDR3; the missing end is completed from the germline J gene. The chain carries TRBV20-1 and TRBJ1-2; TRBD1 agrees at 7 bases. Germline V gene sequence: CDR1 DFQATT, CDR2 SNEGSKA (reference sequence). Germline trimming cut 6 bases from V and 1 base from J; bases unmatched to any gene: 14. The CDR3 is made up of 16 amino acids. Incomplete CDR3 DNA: TGCAGTGCCAGGGGCGTTACAGGGGAGCTTAACTATGGC. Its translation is CSARGVTGELNYG. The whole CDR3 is CSARGVTGELNYGYTF.

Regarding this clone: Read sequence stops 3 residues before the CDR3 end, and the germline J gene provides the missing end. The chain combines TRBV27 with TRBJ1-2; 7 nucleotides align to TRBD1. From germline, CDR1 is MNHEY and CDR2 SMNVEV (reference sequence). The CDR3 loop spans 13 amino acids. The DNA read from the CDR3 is TGTGCCAGCAGTTCGGCTTCAGGGGGAGGC. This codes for CASSSASGGG. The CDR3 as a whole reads CASSSASGGGYTF.

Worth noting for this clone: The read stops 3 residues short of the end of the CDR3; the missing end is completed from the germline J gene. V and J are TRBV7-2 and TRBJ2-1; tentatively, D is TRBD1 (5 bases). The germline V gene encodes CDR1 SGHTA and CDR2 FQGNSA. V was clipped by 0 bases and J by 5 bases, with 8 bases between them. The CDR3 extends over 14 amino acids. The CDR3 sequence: CASSLARANNEQFF. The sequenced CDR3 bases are TGTGCCAGCAGCTTAGCCAGGGCCAACAATGAG.

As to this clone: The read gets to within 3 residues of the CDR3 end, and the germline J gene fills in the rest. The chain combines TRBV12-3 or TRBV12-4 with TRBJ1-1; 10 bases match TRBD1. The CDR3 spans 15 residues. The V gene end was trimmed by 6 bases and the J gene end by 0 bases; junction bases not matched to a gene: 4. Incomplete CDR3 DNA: TGTGCCAGCAGATCGGGACAGGGGATGAACACTGAA. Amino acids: CASRSGQGMNTE. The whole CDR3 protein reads CASRSGQGMNTEAFF.

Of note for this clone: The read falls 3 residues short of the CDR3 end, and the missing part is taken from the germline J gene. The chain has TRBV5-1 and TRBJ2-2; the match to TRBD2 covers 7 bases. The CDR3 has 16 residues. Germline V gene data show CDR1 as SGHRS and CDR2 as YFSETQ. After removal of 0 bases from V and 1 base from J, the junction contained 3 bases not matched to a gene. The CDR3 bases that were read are TGCGCCAGCAGCTTGGCCGGCGGGGGGAACACCGGGGAG. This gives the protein CASSLAGGGNTGE. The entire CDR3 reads CASSLAGGGNTGELFF.

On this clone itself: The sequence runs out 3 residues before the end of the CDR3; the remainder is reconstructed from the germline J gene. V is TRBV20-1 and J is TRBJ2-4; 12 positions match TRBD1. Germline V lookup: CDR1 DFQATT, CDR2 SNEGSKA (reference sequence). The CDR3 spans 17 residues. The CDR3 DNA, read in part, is TGCAGTGCTAGAGTTCGTAGCCGACCGGGACAGGGGGCGTAT. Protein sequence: CSARVRSRPGQGAY. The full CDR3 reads CSARVRSRPGQGAYQYF.

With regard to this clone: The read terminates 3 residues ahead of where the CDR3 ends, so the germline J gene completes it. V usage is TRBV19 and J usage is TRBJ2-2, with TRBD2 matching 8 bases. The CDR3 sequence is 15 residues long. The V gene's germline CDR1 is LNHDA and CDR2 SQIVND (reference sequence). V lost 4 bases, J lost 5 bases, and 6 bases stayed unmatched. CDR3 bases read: TGTGCCAGTAGTACGGGGGGGTTTAGGACCGGGGAG. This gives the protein CASSTGGFRTGE. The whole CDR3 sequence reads CASSTGGFRTGELFF. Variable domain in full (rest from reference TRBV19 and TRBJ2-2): DGGITQSPKYLFRKEGQNVTLSCEQNLNHDAMYWYRQDPGQGLRLIYYSQIVNDFQKGDIAEGYSVSREKKESFPLTVTSAQKNPTAFYLCASSTGGFRTGELFFGEGSRLTVL.

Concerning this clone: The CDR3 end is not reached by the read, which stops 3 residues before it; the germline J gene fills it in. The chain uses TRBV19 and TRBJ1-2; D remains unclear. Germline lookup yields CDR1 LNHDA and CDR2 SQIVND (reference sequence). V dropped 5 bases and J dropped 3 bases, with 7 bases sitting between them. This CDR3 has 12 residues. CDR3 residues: CASSLVDYGYTF. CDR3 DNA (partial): TGTGCCAGTAGTTTAGTAGACTATGGC. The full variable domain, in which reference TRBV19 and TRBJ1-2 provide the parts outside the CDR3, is DGGITQSPKYLFRKEGQNVTLSCEQNLNHDAMYWYRQDPGQGLRLIYYSQIVNDFQKGDIAEGYSVSREKKESFPLTVTSAQKNPTAFYLCASSLVDYGYTFGSGTRLTVV.

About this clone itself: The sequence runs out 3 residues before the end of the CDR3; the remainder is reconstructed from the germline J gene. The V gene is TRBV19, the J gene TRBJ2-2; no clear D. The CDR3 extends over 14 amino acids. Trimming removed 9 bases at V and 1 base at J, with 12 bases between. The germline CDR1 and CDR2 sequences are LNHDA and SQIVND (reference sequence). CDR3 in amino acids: CASGDRVNTGELFF. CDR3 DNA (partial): TGTGCCAGCGGAGATAGGGTGAACACCGGGGAG.

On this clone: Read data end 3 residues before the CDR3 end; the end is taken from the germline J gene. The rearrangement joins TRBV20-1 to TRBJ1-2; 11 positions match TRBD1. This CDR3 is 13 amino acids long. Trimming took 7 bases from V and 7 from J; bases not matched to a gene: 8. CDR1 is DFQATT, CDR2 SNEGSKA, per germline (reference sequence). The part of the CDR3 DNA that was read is TGCAGTGGCTCGGACAGGGGGCTAGGTGGC. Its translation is CSGSDRGLGG. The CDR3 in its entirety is CSGSDRGLGGYTF.

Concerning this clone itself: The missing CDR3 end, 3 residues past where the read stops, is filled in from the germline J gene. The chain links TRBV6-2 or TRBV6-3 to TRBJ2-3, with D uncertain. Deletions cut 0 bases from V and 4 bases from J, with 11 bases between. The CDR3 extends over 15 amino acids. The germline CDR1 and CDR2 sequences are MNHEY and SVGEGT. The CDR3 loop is CASSYSKVLSDTQYF. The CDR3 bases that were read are TGTGCCAGCAGTTACTCGAAGGTTCTTTCAGATACG.

The chain's CDR3 is CASSPHRGGYTF. CDR3 DNA, as far as it was read: TGTGCCAGCAGCCCTCACAGGGGCGGC. The chain joins TRBV7-6 to TRBJ1-2, with 7 bases identical to TRBD1. The CDR3 is cut off 3 residues early in the read; its end comes from the germline J gene. The CDR3 length is 12 residues. The germline V gene encodes CDR1 SGHVS and CDR2 FNYEAQ. Drawing the rest from reference TRBV7-6 and TRBJ1-2, the complete variable domain is GAGVSQSPRYKVTKRGQDVALRCDPISGHVSLYWYRQALGQGPEFLTYFNYEAQQDKSGLPNDRFSAERPEGSISTLTIQRTEQRDSAMYRCASSPHRGGYTFGSGTRLTVV.

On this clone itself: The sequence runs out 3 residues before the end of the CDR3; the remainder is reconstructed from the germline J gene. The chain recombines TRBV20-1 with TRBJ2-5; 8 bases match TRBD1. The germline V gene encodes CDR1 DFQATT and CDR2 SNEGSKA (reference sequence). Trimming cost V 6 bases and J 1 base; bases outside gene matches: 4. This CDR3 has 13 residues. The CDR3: CSAPDRGQETQYF. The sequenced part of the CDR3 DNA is TGCAGTGCGCCCGACAGGGGCCAAGAGACC.

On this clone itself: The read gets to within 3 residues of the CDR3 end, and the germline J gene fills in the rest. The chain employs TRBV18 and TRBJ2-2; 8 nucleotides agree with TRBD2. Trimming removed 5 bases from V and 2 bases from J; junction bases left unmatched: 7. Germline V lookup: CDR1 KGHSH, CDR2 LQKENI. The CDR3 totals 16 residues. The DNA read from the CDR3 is TGTGCCAGCTCAAAAACAAGCGGGGGAAACACCGGGGAG. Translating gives CASSKTSGGNTGE. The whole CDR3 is CASSKTSGGNTGELFF. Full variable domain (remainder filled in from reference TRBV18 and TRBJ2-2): NAGVMQNPRHLVRRRGQEARLRCSPMKGHSHVYWYRQLPEEGLKFMVYLQKENIIDESGMPKERFSAEFPKEGPSILRIQQVVRGDSAAYFCASSKTSGGNTGELFFGEGSRLTVL.